This is a list of T cell receptor beta chains from one sample in a study of blood T cell repertoires in COVID-19. TCRdb's copy holds only in-frame clones and misses some; the assay was immunoSEQ multiplex PCR. The data hold some 270,000 clones, with approximately 89% observed a single time. The specimen sequenced was peripheral blood. The receptors come from a middle-aged man with active or convalescent COVID-19. Both conserved end residues are part of each CDR3. A D gene is named only where the DNA matches it firmly. Rows give clone size only sometimes, using once, few, many, or a class for an expanded clone.

D: TRBD1
J: TRBJ1-6
V: TRBV5-1
size: -
CDR3: CASSLIGETGISSPLHF
DNA: TGCGCCAGCAGCTTGATTGGGGAGACAGGGATATCTTCACCCCTCCACTTT

D: TRBD1
J: TRBJ1-3
V: TRBV11-2
size: -
CDR3: CASSFGTAGNTIYF
DNA: TGTGCCAGCAGCTTCGGGACAGCTGGAAACACCATATATTTT

D: TRBD2
J: TRBJ2-1
V: TRBV5-1
size: -
CDR3: CASSDGGLAGGPDNEQFF
DNA: TGCGCCAGCTCGGACGGGGGACTAGCGGGAGGGCCCGACAATGAGCAGTTCTTC

D: TRBD1
J: TRBJ1-2
V: TRBV6-5
size: once
CDR3: CASGQRTGNGYTF
DNA: TGTGCCAGCGGTCAACGGACAGGGAATGGCTACACCTTC

D: -
J: TRBJ2-2
V: TRBV6-2/TRBV6-3
size: -
CDR3: CASSYLITGELFF
DNA: TGTGCCAGCAGTTACCTTATCACCGGGGAGCTGTTTTTT

D: TRBD2
J: TRBJ2-3
V: TRBV9
size: -
CDR3: CASSVPRTSPQTDTQYF
DNA: TGTGCCAGCAGCGTCCCCCGGACTAGCCCCCAGACAGATACGCAGTATTTT

D: -
J: TRBJ2-7
V: TRBV5-1
size: -
CDR3: CASSLANGEQYF
DNA: TGCGCCAGCAGCTTGGCCAACGGCGAGCAGTACTTC

D: TRBD2
J: TRBJ2-1
V: TRBV6-4
size: once
CDR3: CASSTLAGVNEQFF
DNA: TGTGCCAGCAGTACGCTAGCGGGGGTTAATGAGCAGTTCTTC

D: -
J: TRBJ2-7
V: TRBV12-3/TRBV12-4
size: -
CDR3: CASSLQDTYEQYF
DNA: TGTGCCAGCAGTTTACAGGACACCTACGAGCAGTACTTC

D: TRBD1
J: TRBJ1-4
V: TRBV7-2
size: -
CDR3: CASSLFLGTGQGKLFF
DNA: TGTGCCAGCAGCTTATTTCTCGGGACAGGGCAAGGAAAACTGTTTTTT

D: -
J: TRBJ2-7
V: TRBV11-2
size: -
CDR3: CASSLGPGYEQYF
DNA: TGTGCCAGCAGCTTAGGGCCGGGGTACGAGCAGTACTTC